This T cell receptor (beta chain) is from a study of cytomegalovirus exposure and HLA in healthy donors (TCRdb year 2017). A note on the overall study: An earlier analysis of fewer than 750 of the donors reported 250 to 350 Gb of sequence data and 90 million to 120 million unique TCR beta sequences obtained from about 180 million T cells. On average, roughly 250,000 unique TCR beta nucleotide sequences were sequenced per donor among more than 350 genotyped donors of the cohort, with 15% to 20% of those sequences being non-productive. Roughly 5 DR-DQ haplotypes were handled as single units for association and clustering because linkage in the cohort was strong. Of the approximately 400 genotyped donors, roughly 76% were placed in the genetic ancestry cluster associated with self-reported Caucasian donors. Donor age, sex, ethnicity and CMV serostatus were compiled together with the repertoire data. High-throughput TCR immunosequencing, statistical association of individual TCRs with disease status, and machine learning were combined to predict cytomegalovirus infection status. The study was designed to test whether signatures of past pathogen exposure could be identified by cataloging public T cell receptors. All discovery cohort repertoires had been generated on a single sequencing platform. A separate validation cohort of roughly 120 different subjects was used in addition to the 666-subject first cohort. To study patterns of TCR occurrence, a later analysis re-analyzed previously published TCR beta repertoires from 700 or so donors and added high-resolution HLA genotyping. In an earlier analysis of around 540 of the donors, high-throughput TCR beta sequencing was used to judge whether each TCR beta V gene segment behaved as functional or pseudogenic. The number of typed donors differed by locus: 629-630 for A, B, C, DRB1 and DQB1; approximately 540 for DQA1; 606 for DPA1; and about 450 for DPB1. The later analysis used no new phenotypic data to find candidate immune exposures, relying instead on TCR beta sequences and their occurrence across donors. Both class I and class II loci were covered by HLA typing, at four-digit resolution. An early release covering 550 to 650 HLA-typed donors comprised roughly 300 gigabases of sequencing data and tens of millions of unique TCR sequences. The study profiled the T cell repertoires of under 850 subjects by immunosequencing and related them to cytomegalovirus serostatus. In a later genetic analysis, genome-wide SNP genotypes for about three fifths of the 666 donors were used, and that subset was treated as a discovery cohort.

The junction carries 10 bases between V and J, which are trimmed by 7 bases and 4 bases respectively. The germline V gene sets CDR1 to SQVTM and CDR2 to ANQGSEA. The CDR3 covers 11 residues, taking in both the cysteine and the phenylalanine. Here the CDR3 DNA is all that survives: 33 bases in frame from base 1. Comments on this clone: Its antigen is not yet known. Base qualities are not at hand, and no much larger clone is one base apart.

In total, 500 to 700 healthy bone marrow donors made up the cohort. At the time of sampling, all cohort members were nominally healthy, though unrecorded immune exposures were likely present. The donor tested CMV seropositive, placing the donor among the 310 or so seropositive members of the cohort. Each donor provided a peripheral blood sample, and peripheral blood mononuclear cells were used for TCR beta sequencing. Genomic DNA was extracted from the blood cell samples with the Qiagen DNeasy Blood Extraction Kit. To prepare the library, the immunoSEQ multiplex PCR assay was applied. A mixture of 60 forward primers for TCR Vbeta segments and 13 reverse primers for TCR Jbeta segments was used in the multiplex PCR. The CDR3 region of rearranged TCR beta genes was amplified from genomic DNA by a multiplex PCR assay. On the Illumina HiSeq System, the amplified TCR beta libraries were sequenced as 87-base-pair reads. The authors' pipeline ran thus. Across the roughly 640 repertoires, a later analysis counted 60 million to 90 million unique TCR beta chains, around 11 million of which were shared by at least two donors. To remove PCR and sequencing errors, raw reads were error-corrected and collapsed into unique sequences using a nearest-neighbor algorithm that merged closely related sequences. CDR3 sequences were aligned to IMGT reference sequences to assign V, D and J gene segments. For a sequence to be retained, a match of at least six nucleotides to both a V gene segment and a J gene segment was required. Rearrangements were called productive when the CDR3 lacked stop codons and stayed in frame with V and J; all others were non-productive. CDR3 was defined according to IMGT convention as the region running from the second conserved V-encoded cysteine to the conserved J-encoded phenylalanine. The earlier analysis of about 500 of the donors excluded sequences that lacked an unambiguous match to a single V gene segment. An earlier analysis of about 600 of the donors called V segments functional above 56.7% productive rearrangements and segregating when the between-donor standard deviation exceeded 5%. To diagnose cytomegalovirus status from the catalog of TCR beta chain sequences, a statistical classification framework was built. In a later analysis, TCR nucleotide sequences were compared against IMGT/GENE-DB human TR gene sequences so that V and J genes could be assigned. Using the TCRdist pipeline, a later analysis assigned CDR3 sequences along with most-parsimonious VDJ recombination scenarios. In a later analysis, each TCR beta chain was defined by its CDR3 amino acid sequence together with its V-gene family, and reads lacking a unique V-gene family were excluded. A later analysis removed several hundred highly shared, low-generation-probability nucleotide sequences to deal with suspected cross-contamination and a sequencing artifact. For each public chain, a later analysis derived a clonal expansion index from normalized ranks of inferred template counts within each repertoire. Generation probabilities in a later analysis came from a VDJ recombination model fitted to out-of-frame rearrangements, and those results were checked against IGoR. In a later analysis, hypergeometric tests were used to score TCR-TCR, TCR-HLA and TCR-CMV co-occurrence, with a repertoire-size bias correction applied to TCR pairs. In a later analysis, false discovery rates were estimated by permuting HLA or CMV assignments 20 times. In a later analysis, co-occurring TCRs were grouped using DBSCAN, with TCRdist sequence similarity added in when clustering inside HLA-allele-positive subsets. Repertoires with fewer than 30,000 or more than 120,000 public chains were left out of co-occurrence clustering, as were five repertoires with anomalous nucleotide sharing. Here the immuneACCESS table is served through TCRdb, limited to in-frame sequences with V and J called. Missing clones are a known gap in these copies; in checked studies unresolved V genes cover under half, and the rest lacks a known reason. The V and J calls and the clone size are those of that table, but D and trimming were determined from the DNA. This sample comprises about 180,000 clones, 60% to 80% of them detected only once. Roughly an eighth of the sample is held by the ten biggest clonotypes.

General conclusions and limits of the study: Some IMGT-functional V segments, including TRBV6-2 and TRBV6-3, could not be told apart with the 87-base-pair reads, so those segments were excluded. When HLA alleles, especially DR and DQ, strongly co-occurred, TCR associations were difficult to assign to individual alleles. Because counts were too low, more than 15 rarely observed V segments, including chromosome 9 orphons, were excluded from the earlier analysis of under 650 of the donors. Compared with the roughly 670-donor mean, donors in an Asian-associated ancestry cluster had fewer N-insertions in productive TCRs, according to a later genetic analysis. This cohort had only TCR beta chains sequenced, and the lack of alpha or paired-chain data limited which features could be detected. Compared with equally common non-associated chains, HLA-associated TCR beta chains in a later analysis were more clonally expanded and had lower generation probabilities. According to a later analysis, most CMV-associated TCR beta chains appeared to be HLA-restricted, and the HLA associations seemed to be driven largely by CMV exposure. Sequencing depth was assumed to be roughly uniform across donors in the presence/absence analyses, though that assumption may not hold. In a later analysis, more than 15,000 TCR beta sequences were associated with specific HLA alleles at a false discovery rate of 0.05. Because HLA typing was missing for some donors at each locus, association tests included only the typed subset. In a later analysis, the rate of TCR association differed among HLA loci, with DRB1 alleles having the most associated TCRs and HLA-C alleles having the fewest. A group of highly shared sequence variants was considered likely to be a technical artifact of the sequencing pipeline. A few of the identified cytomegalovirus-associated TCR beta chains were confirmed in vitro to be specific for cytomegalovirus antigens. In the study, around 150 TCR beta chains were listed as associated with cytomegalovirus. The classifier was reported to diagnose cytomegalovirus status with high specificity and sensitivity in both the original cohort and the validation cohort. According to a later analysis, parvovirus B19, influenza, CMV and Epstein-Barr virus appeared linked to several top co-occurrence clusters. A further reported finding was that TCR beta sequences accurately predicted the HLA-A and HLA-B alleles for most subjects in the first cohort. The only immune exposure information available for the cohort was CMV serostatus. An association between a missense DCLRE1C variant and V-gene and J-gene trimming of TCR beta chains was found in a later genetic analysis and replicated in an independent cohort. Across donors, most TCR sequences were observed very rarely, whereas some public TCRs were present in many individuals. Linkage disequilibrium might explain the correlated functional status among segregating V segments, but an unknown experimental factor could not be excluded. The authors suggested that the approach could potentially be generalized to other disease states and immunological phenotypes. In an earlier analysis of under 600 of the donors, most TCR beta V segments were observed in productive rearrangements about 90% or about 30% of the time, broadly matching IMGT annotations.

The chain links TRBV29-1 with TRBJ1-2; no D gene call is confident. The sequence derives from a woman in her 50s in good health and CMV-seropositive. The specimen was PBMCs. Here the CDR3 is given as CSGGSSYGYTF. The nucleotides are TGCAGCGGTGGGTCTAGCTATGGCTACACCTTC.